Listed here are 4 T cell receptor beta chains from one sample, sequenced in a study of long-term antiretroviral therapy in people with HIV. Run at survey level, the immunoSEQ assay was version v3.0. Sequenced by immunoSEQ multiplex PCR; TCRdb stores in-frame clones only, minus some. The table records about 28,000 clones, about 90% of them present only once. Sequences were derived from unsorted PBMCs, sampled 2 years after starting antiretroviral therapy. The source of these receptors is a man between 50 and 59 years old with HIV.

V is TRBV18 and J is TRBJ2-5; TRBD1 matches at 7 bases. The V gene's germline CDR1 is KGHSH and CDR2 LQKENI. This CDR3 spans 15 amino acids. J lost 3 bases, V lost 3 bases, and 7 bases had no gene match. The CDR3 DNA sequence: TGTGCCAGCTCACCCCCCCTTACAGGGGAAGAGACCCAGTACTTC. Amino acid sequence: CASSPPLTGEETQYF.

V gene TRBV18 combines with J gene TRBJ1-2, with D perhaps TRBD1 (5 bases). CDR1 is KGHSH, CDR2 LQKENI, per germline. V gave up 3 bases and J gave up 4 bases, with 9 bases separating them. The CDR3 is made up of 13 amino acids. CDR3 in DNA: TGTGCCAGCTCACCGTTAAGGGGCTATGGCTACACCTTC. Protein: CASSPLRGYGYTF.

V is TRBV28 and J is TRBJ2-1; D remains unclear. CDR3 length: 11 amino acids. Germline CDR1 and CDR2: MDHEN and SYDVKM. V lost 3 bases, J lost 5 bases, and 2 bases lay in between. This CDR3 reads CASSLHNEQFF. The CDR3, as DNA: TGTGCCAGCAGTTTGCACAATGAGCAGTTCTTC.

The chain employs TRBV28 and TRBJ1-5; no clear D. V was shortened by 3 bases and J by 6 bases, with 6 bases between the two germline ends. CDR1 MDHEN and CDR2 SYDVKM come from the germline V gene. The CDR3 length is 12 residues. CDR3 in amino acids: CASSLAFQPQHF. CDR3 nucleotide sequence: TGTGCCAGCAGTTTGGCATTTCAGCCCCAGCATTTT. Supplemented by reference TRBV28 and TRBJ1-5, the full variable domain reads DVKVTQSSRYLVKRTGEKVFLECVQDMDHENMFWYRQDPGLGLRLIYFSYDVKMKEKGDIPEGYSVSREKKERFSLILESASTNQTSMYLCASSLAFQPQHFGDGTRLSIL.